The 5 T cell receptor beta chains below all came from one sample that was sequenced in a study of T cells in Graves' hyperthyroidism and ophthalmopathy. Template material for amplifying TCR beta CDR3 regions consisted of RNA transcripts. An initial round of RT-PCR targeting the TCR CDR3 relied on the HTBI primer set. Via MiXCR, TCRdb re-called the multiplex PCR reads, giving one row per CDR3 protein. Of hundreds of thousands of distinct CDR3 sequences listed, about a fifth are singletons. The sample was blood. Every receptor here comes from a woman aged 18-35 years with Graves' hyperthyroidism.

This clonotype was observed many times. This chain uses TRBV12-3 or TRBV12-4 with TRBJ1-2; the D gene is possibly TRBD1 (5 bases). V was shortened by 7 bases and J by 7 bases, with 10 bases between the two germline ends. The CDR3 sequence is 11 residues long. This CDR3 is CASISRGGYTF. CDR3 DNA: TGTGCCAGCATCTCAAGGGGTGGCTACACCTTC.

This clonotype was counted at least ten times. The V call is TRBV6-5, the J call TRBJ2-5; 8 nucleotides match TRBD1. The V gene end was trimmed by 5 bases and the J gene end by 4 bases; junction bases not matched to a gene: 6. The CDR3 spans 14 residues. Germline CDR1 reads MNHEY; CDR2 reads SVGAGI. The CDR3 region has the DNA TGTGCCAGCAGTCACTTCGACAGGGGAGAGACCCAGTACTTC. Its translation is CASSHFDRGETQYF.

V usage is TRBV5-1 and J usage is TRBJ2-3; possible D gene TRBD1, 6 bases. The V end lost 5 bases, the J end lost 3 bases, and 10 bases lay between the germline ends. Germline CDR1 is SGHRS and CDR2 is YFSETQ. The CDR3 length is 13 residues. The CDR3, as DNA: TGCGCCAGCAGTCAGGGGTGGACAGATACGCAGTATTTT. Translation: CASSQGWTDTQYF.

Ten or more counts support this clonotype. The chain is built from TRBV13 and TRBJ1-2; 7 bases are a match to TRBD1. Germline CDR1 and CDR2: PRHDT and FYEKMQ (reference sequence). With V trimmed by 5 bases and J by 1 base, 10 bases remained unmatched. The CDR3 length is 16 residues. DNA of the CDR3: TGTGCCAGCAGCGAAACAGGGGCGCTAGGTAACTATGGCTACACCTTC. As protein: CASSETGALGNYGYTF.

The sample holds a few counts of this clonotype. This rearrangement joins TRBV2 to TRBJ2-5, with 7 nucleotides matching TRBD1. There are 14 residues in the CDR3. The junction had 4 bases not matched to a gene; V was cut back by 6 bases and J by 0 bases. CDR1 and CDR2 (germline): SNHLY, FYNNEI. CDR3 sequence: CASRGRGYQETQYF. The CDR3 region has the DNA TGTGCCAGCAGGGGCAGGGGGTACCAAGAGACCCAGTACTTC. The full variable domain, its missing parts supplied by reference TRBV2 and TRBJ2-5, is EPEVTQTPSHQVTQMGQEVILRCVPISNHLYFYWYRQILGQKVEFLVSFYNNEISEKSEIFDDQFSVERPDGSNFTLKIRSTKLEDSAMYFCASRGRGYQETQYFGPGTRLLVL.